This TCR beta chain appears in the sequencing data of a study of beta chain features in type 1 diabetes. Study information: Patients were similar to healthy donors in age and gender (as well as in cell yields). General study results and limits: For Type 1 diabetes patients, all four CD4+ subsets carried TCRB CDR3s that were moderately but significantly shorter.

Concerning this clone itself: The antigen is unknown.

Expressed TCRB transcripts were sequenced because the entire RNA isolate underwent reverse transcription. The method was immunoSEQ multiplex PCR; TCRdb's version includes in-frame clones alone and lacks a portion of them. Of some 350,000 clones listed, roughly 13% are singletons. Naive, central memory, regulatory and stem cell-like memory cells within the CD4+ compartment were sorted using CD45RO/CCR7/CD25/CD127/CD95/CD27. Trimming shortened V by 0 bases and J by 5 bases, and 5 bases separated the two germline ends. This CDR3 spans 13 amino acids. Germline loops: CDR1 SGHNT, CDR2 YYREEE (reference sequence).

The specimen sequenced was naive CD4+ T cells from blood. The chain links TRBV5-4 to TRBJ2-2; no clear D gene. The clonotype was recovered from a woman aged 18-29 years with type 1 diabetes. CDR3 sequence (DNA): TGTGCCAGCAGCTTGGTCCGGACCGGGGAGCTGTTTTTT. It encodes CASSLVRTGELFF.